The 20 T cell receptor beta chains below were found in one sample sequenced in a study of blood T cell repertoires in COVID-19. Assay: immunoSEQ multiplex PCR; the TCRdb copy retains only in-frame clones and omits some. The sample gives about 400,000 clones, roughly 90% of which show up once; 0.95% to 1.5% is in the top ten. Sequencing was done on a sample of peripheral blood. These receptors were collected from a man aged 40-50 years with acute or convalescent COVID-19.

The rearrangement joins TRBV14 to TRBJ1-1; D is uncertain. V gave up 3 bases and J gave up 0 bases, with 11 bases separating them. Germline CDR1 reads SGHDN; CDR2 reads FVKESK. The CDR3 has 15 residues. The CDR3 nucleotides are TGTGCCAGCAGCCATCATAACTGGTTGAACACTGAAGCTTTCTTT. Translating it yields CASSHHNWLNTEAFF.

The chain couples TRBV5-1 to TRBJ2-2, with 7 positions matching TRBD1. Germline CDR1 is SGHRS and CDR2 is YFSETQ. Trimming took 4 bases from V and 0 from J; bases not matched to a gene: 6. This CDR3 is built from 16 residues. This chain's CDR3 is CASSLDRASNTGELFF. CDR3 in DNA: TGCGCCAGCAGCCTCGACAGGGCCTCGAACACCGGGGAGCTGTTTTTT.

This chain joins TRBV7-3 and TRBJ1-6; D is unclear. The V gene lost 2 bases and the J gene lost 6 bases, with 5 bases spanning the gap. The V gene's germline CDR1 is SGHTA and CDR2 FQGTGA. The CDR3 extends over 13 amino acids. CDR3 sequence: CASSLFLNSPLHF. CDR3 sequence (DNA): TGTGCCAGCAGCTTATTCCTTAATTCACCCCTCCACTTT. Full variable domain (remainder filled in from reference TRBV7-3 and TRBJ1-6): GAGVSQTPSNKVTEKGKYVELRCDPISGHTALYWYRQSLGQGPEFLIYFQGTGAADDSGLPNDRFFAVRPEGSVSTLKIQRTERGDSAVYLCASSLFLNSPLHFGNGTRLTVT.

J is TRBJ1-5 and V is TRBV7-8, with D unclear. Trimming took off 1 base at V and 5 bases at J, with 18 bases between the two ends. The CDR3 consists of 17 residues. Germline loops: CDR1 SGHVS, CDR2 FQNEAQ. The CDR3 DNA reads as TGTGCCAGCAGCTTAGGAAAAACCGGACTGCTCTATCAGCCCCAGCATTTT. Protein sequence: CASSLGKTGLLYQPQHF.

This chain uses TRBV19 with TRBJ1-1; D is ambiguous. Trimming removed 4 bases at V and 1 base at J, with 7 bases between. The CDR3 is made up of 13 amino acids. Germline lookup yields CDR1 LNHDA and CDR2 SQIVND (reference sequence). The CDR3: CASSNRQNTEAFF. The CDR3 DNA reads as TGTGCCAGTAGTAACAGACAGAACACTGAAGCTTTCTTT.

V and J are TRBV30 and TRBJ2-7, with TRBD1 matching 8 bases. This CDR3 is 15 amino acids long. After removal of 4 bases from V and 2 bases from J, the junction contained 10 bases not matched to a gene. CDR1 and CDR2 from the germline V gene are GTSNPN and SVGIG (reference sequence). The CDR3: CAWIGQGPGPYEQYF. In DNA, the CDR3 is TGTGCCTGGATTGGACAGGGCCCGGGACCCTACGAGCAGTACTTC. Together with reference TRBV30 and TRBJ2-7, the CDR3 gives the full variable domain: SQTIHQWPATLVQPVGSPLSLECTVEGTSNPNLYWYRQAAGRGLQLLFYSVGIGQISSEVPQNLSASRPQDRQFILSSKKLLLSDSGFYLCAWIGQGPGPYEQYFGPGTRLTVT.

This sequence joins TRBV6-5 and TRBJ1-4, with 8 positions matching TRBD1. The CDR3 sequence is 14 residues long. Per the germline V gene, CDR1 is MNHEY and CDR2 is SVGAGI. After removal of 6 bases from V and 2 bases from J, the junction contained 2 bases not matched to a gene. Written as DNA, the CDR3 is TGTGCCAGCAGGACAGGGGATACTAATGAAAAACTGTTTTTT. This codes for CASRTGDTNEKLFF.

The genes are TRBV11-2 and TRBJ1-5; 9 bases agree with TRBD1. CDR1 SGHAT and CDR2 FQNNGV come from the germline V gene. There are 15 residues in the CDR3. Trimming took 3 bases from V and 5 from J; bases not matched to a gene: 5. CDR3 residues: CASSLDRGGHQPQHF. The DNA for the CDR3 is TGTGCCAGCAGCTTGGACAGGGGCGGGCATCAGCCCCAGCATTTT.

The chain couples TRBV28 to TRBJ1-6, with D perhaps matching TRBD1 (6 bases). This CDR3 is 15 amino acids long. Trimming took 4 bases from V and 7 from J, leaving 14 bases between them. From germline, CDR1 is MDHEN and CDR2 SYDVKM. The CDR3 DNA reads TGTGCCAGCAGTTCTTTTGGGCAGGGGAATTCACCCCTCCACTTT. Translated: CASSSFGQGNSPLHF.

V is TRBV19 and J is TRBJ1-6; D gene unclear. Germline V gives CDR1 LNHDA, CDR2 SQIVND (reference sequence). The V and J ends lost 4 bases and 4 bases respectively, with 5 bases between them. The CDR3 is 13 amino acids. This CDR3 is CASSNLYNSPLHF. The DNA for the CDR3 is TGTGCCAGTAGTAACTTGTATAATTCACCCCTCCACTTT.

The genes are TRBV10-3 and TRBJ2-7; 8 nucleotides line up with TRBD1. Germline V lookup: CDR1 ENHRY, CDR2 SYGVKD. The CDR3 is 15 residues long. V shed 3 bases, J shed 1 base, and the junction held 5 bases outside the gene matches. The CDR3 DNA reads TGTGCCATCAGTGAACCGGGACAGGTTTCCTACGAGCAGTACTTC. Translated, it gives CAISEPGQVSYEQYF.

This chain connects TRBV2 to TRBJ1-6; D ambiguous. Germline CDR1 SNHLY, CDR2 FYNNEI. CDR3 length: 16 residues. The V gene lost 4 bases and the J gene lost 0 bases, with 10 bases spanning the gap. The CDR3 DNA reads as TGTGCCAGCAGTGGGGTAGGGAGCTCCTATAATTCACCCCTCCACTTT. It encodes CASSGVGSSYNSPLHF.

The rearrangement joins TRBV18 to TRBJ2-5; D is undetermined. V was cut by 6 bases and J by 2 bases, with 16 bases left in between. Germline V CDR1 and CDR2: KGHSH, LQKENI. The CDR3 runs 15 residues. The chain's CDR3 is CASSPWRSNQETQYF. The CDR3 DNA reads as TGTGCCAGCTCGCCCTGGCGGTCCAATCAAGAGACCCAGTACTTC.

In nucleotides, the CDR3 is TGTGCCAGCAGTCCGGGACAGGTGGAGGGGGGCAATCAGCCCCAGCATTTT. Translating gives CASSPGQVEGGNQPQHF. The chain couples TRBV27 to TRBJ1-5; 8 bases are shared with TRBD1. Germline V gives CDR1 MNHEY, CDR2 SMNVEV (reference sequence). The ends lost 5 bases at V and 2 bases at J; junction bases unmatched: 11. The CDR3 contains 17 residues.

The V and J genes are TRBV6-5 and TRBJ2-5; D may be TRBD1 (5 bases). Deletions cut 6 bases from V and 5 bases from J, with 19 bases between. Per the germline V gene, CDR1 is MNHEY and CDR2 is SVGAGI. This CDR3 is built from 15 residues. CDR3 coding DNA: TGTGCCAGCAGGGGGCTCCTCGACCCCCGCGAGACCCAGTACTTC. It specifies CASRGLLDPRETQYF.

This clone is a singleton in its sample. The CDR3 loop is CASSLEASRSYEQYF. The CDR3 DNA is TGTGCCAGCAGCTTGGAGGCTAGCCGTTCCTACGAGCAGTACTTC. The rearrangement links TRBV5-4 to TRBJ2-7; D perhaps matches TRBD2 (5 bases). The CDR3 totals 15 residues. CDR1 and CDR2 from the germline V gene are SGHNT and YYREEE (reference sequence). Trimming removed 0 bases from V and 1 base from J, with 11 bases in between.

The chain uses TRBV19 and TRBJ1-1, with D possibly being TRBD1 (5 bases). CDR3 length equals 14 residues. CDR1 LNHDA and CDR2 SQIVND come from the germline V gene (reference sequence). V lost 3 bases and J lost 5, with 13 bases in between. The DNA for the CDR3 is TGTGCCAGTAGTATTTCCGGGGGGTGGACTGAAGCTTTCTTT. It yields the protein CASSISGGWTEAFF.

The DNA of the CDR3 is TGTGCCACCAGTGATTCTTGGGGGGAGAACACTGAAGCTTTCTTT. This encodes CATSDSWGENTEAFF. This chain uses TRBV24-1 with TRBJ1-1, with D possibly TRBD1 on 5 matching bases. Trimming removed 2 bases at V and 1 base at J, with 10 bases between. The germline gives CDR1 KGHDR, CDR2 SFDVKD. The CDR3 is 15 amino acids.

The rearrangement joins TRBV19 to TRBJ2-7; 7 bases are a match to TRBD2. This CDR3 spans 16 amino acids. Germline V lookup: CDR1 LNHDA, CDR2 SQIVND (reference sequence). Germline trimming cut 0 bases from V and 4 bases from J; bases unmatched to any gene: 9. The CDR3 spells CASSIDPTRGLYEQYF. Written as DNA, the CDR3 is TGTGCCAGTAGTATAGATCCCACCCGGGGACTATACGAGCAGTACTTC.

The chain has TRBV19 and TRBJ2-5; 10 bases are shared with TRBD1. Trimming at V came to 9 bases and at J to 2 bases, leaving 0 bases not matched to a gene. The length of the CDR3 is 12 residues. Germline values: CDR1 LNHDA, CDR2 SQIVND (reference sequence). Here the CDR3 DNA reads TGTGCCAGGGGACAGGGGCAAGAGACCCAGTACTTC. Protein sequence: CARGQGQETQYF.